These 13 T cell receptor beta chains were sequenced from one sample in a study of blood T cell repertoires in COVID-19. TCRdb keeps only in-frame clones here, not all; method: immunoSEQ multiplex PCR. The sample yields around 150,000 clones, 70% to 90% seen once. The sample comprised peripheral blood. The receptors were sampled from a man aged 55 to 70 with acute or convalescent COVID-19.

The chain combines TRBV7-2 with TRBJ2-5; no reliable D call. The CDR3 sequence is 15 residues long. V lost 5 bases and J 4 bases, leaving 17 bases between the germline ends. Germline values: CDR1 SGHTA, CDR2 FQGNSA. The CDR3 loop reads CASSGRILPSETQYF. The DNA of the CDR3 is TGTGCCAGCAGCGGCAGGATCCTACCCTCAGAGACCCAGTACTTC.

This sequence joins TRBV7-3 and TRBJ1-1, with TRBD1 matching over 9 bases. Losses at the gene ends were 2 bases for V and 4 bases for J; bases not matched to a gene: 5. Germline lookup yields CDR1 SGHTA and CDR2 FQGTGA. The CDR3 runs to 15 residues. The CDR3 sequence is CASSLGDRDFTEAFF. As DNA, the CDR3 is TGTGCCAGCAGCTTAGGGGACAGGGATTTCACTGAAGCTTTCTTT. The full variable domain, in which reference TRBV7-3 and TRBJ1-1 provide the parts outside the CDR3, is GAGVSQTPSNKVTEKGKYVELRCDPISGHTALYWYRQSLGQGPEFLIYFQGTGAADDSGLPNDRFFAVRPEGSVSTLKIQRTERGDSAVYLCASSLGDRDFTEAFFGQGTRLTVV.

V usage is TRBV10-3 and J usage is TRBJ2-7; tentative D call: TRBD2 (5 bases). In germline, CDR1 is ENHRY, CDR2 SYGVKD. With 5 bases removed from V and 6 bases from J, the gap between germline ends came to 17 bases. This CDR3 has 14 amino acids. The CDR3 here is CAISPGLGVREQYF. CDR3 nucleotides: TGTGCCATCAGTCCGGGCCTCGGGGTTCGCGAGCAGTACTTC.

As concerns this clone: Other DNA sequences in this sample translate to the same CDR3. The V call is TRBV27, the J call TRBJ1-1, with D tentatively TRBD1 (6 bases). The CDR3 length is 13 residues. The V end was cut by 3 bases, the J end by 1 base, with 6 bases between. CDR1 MNHEY and CDR2 SMNVEV come from the germline V gene (reference sequence). This chain's CDR3 is CASSLTGNTEAFF. DNA for the CDR3: TGTGCCAGCAGTTTGACAGGGAACACTGAAGCTTTCTTT.

The gene calls are TRBV6-5 and TRBJ1-2; D unclear. There are 15 residues in the CDR3. Trimming pared 0 bases from V and 8 bases from J, leaving 16 bases between. Per germline, CDR1 MNHEY and CDR2 SVGAGI. The CDR3 sequence: CASSYSLRGSGGYTF. Here the CDR3 DNA reads TGTGCCAGCAGTTACTCTTTACGAGGGTCAGGCGGCTACACCTTC.

This rearrangement joins TRBV6-1 to TRBJ2-4; D is possibly TRBD1 (7 bases). Germline loops: CDR1 MNHNS, CDR2 SASEGT. Between the trimmed V and J ends, which lost 4 bases and 2 bases, there was a span of 24 bases. This CDR3 is built from 19 residues. CDR3 loop: CASSAAGQLAGSTKNIQYF. In nucleotides, the CDR3 is TGTGCCAGCAGTGCCGCGGGACAGTTGGCGGGGTCGACCAAAAACATTCAGTACTTC.

This clone came up once. The chain carries TRBV27 and TRBJ1-5; TRBD1 might be the D (6 bases). V was pared by 6 bases and J by 0 bases, with 12 bases between. The CDR3 is made up of 15 amino acids. Germline loops: CDR1 MNHEY, CDR2 SMNVEV (reference sequence). The CDR3 sequence: CASRPHRDSNQPQHF. DNA of the CDR3: TGTGCCAGCAGGCCACACAGGGATAGCAATCAGCCCCAGCATTTT.

This chain joins TRBV7-2 and TRBJ1-6, with a weak D call TRBD1 (6 bases). The CDR3 is made up of 17 amino acids. CDR1 and CDR2 from the germline V gene are SGHTA and FQGNSA. V dropped 0 bases and J dropped 7 bases, with 16 bases sitting between them. This chain's CDR3 is CASSLARVWDTNSPLHF. In DNA, the CDR3 is TGTGCCAGCAGCTTAGCACGCGTATGGGACACCAATTCACCCCTCCACTTT. The whole variable domain, remainder taken from reference TRBV7-2 and TRBJ1-6, is GAGVSQSPSNKVTEKGKDVELRCDPISGHTALYWYRQSLGQGLEFLIYFQGNSAPDKSGLPSDRFSAERTGGSVSTLTIQRTQQEDSAVYLCASSLARVWDTNSPLHFGNGTRLTVT.

The V and J genes are TRBV18 and TRBJ2-7; D unclear. The CDR3 length is 13 residues. Germline-derived CDR1 and CDR2 are KGHSH and LQKENI. Deletions cut 0 bases from V and 2 bases from J, with 5 bases between. The CDR3: CASSPPLTYEQYF. DNA for the CDR3: TGTGCCAGCTCACCACCCCTTACCTACGAGCAGTACTTC. Looking up the rest from reference TRBV18 and TRBJ2-7 gives the full variable domain: NAGVMQNPRHLVRRRGQEARLRCSPMKGHSHVYWYRQLPEEGLKFMVYLQKENIIDESGMPKERFSAEFPKEGPSILRIQQVVRGDSAAYFCASSPPLTYEQYFGPGTRLTVT.

The rearrangement links TRBV6-5 to TRBJ1-3, with 9 bases lining up with TRBD1. J gave up 3 bases and V 6 bases, and 6 bases lay outside the gene matches. The V gene's germline CDR1 is MNHEY and CDR2 SVGAGI. The CDR3 loop spans 15 amino acids. The CDR3 reads CASSPGTGNGNTIYF. CDR3 nucleotides: TGTGCCAGCAGCCCCGGGACAGGGAATGGAAACACCATATATTTT.

A word on this clone: Other DNA sequences from this sample encode an identical CDR3 as well. This sequence joins TRBV5-1 and TRBJ2-7; D may be TRBD2 (5 bases). V was clipped by 0 bases and J by 1 base, with 11 bases between them. Germline V lookup: CDR1 SGHRS, CDR2 YFSETQ. The CDR3 is 15 residues long. CDR3 bases: TGCGCCAGCAGCTTGGCCCGGGGTACATCCTACGAGCAGTACTTC. The encoded protein is CASSLARGTSYEQYF.

This clone has just one count. This chain uses TRBV4-3 with TRBJ2-1; tentative D call: TRBD2 (7 bases). CDR1 and CDR2 (germline): LGHNA, YSLEER. The V end was cut by 5 bases, the J end by 5 bases, with 13 bases between. The CDR3 runs to 14 residues. The DNA of the CDR3 is TGCGCCAGCAGCTCCAGGGGAGGGAACAATGAGCAGTTCTTC. Protein: CASSSRGGNNEQFF.

This chain links TRBV6-4 with TRBJ2-3, with 10 bases matching TRBD1. V was clipped by 2 bases and J by 4 bases; unmatched bases: 9. This CDR3 spans 17 amino acids. CDR1 is MRHNA, CDR2 SNTAGT, per germline. For the CDR3, the DNA is TGTGCCAGCAGTGACACCCCGACAGGGGGCTGGGCAGATACGCAGTATTTT. Translating it yields CASSDTPTGGWADTQYF.